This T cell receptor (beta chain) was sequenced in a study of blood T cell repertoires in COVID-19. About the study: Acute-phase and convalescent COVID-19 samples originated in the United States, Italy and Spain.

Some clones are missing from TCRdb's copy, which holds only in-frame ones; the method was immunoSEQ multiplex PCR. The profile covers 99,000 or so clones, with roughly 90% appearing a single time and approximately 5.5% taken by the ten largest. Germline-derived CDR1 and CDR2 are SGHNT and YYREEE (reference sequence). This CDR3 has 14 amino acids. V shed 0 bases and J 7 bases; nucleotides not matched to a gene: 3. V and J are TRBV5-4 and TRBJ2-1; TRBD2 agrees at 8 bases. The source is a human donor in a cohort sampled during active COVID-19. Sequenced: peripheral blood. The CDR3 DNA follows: TGTGCCAGCAGCTTGGCCGGGGGGGGGAATGAGCAGTTCTTC. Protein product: CASSLAGGGNEQFF.